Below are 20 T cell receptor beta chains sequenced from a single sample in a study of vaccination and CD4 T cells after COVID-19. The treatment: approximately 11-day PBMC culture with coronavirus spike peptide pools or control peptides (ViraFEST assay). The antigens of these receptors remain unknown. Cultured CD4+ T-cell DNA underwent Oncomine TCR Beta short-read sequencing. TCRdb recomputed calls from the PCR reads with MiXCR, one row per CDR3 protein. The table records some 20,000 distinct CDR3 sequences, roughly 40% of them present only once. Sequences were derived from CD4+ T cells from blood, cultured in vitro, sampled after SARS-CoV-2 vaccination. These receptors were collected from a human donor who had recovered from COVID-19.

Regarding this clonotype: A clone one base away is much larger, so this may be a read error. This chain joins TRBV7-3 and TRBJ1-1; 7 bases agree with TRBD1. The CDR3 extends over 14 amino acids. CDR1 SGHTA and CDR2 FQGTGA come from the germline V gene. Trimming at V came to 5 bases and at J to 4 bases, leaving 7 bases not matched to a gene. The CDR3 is CASSIDRVGTEAFF. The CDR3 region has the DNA TGTGCCAGCAGCATCGACAGGGTCGGCACTGAAGCTTTCTTT.

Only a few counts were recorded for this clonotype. The CDR3 coding sequence is TGTGCCAGCAGTTCATACAGACAGTTCCGGCAGATGGGTTCCAACGTCCTGACTTTC. Its translation is CASSSYRQFRQMGSNVLTF. The chain links TRBV6-5 to TRBJ2-6; possibly TRBD1 for D (5 bases). This CDR3 comprises 19 residues. V was trimmed by 4 bases and J by 8 bases, leaving 27 bases between them. Germline lookup yields CDR1 MNHEY and CDR2 SVGAGI.

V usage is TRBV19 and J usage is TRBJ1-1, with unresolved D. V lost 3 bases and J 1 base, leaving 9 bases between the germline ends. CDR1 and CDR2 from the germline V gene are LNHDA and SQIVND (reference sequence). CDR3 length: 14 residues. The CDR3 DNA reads TGTGCCAGTAGTATTTCCCAGCAGAACACTGAAGCTTTCTTT. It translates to CASSISQQNTEAFF.

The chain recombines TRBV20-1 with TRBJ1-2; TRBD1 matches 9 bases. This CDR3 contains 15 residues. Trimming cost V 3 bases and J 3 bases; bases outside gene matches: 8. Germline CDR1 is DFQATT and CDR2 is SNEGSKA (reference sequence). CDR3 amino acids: CSARGGQGWYYGYTF. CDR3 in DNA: TGCAGTGCTAGGGGGGGACAGGGTTGGTACTATGGCTACACCTTC.

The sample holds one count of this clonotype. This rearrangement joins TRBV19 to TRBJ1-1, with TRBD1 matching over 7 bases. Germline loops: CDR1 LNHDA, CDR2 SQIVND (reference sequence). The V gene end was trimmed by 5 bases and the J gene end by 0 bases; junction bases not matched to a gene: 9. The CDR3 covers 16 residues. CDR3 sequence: CASSSRTGIMNTEAFF. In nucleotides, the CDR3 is TGTGCCAGTAGTTCCCGGACAGGAATAATGAACACTGAAGCTTTCTTT.

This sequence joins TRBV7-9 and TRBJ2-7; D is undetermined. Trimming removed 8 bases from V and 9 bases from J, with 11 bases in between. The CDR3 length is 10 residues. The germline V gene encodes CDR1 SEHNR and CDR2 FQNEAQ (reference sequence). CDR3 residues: CASASVVQYF. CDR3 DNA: TGTGCCAGCGCCTCCGTCGTGCAGTACTTC. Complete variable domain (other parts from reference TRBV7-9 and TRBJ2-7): DTGVSQNPRHKITKRGQNVTFRCDPISEHNRLYWYRQTLGQGPEFLTYFQNEAQLEKSRLLSDRFSAERPKGSFSTLEIQRTEQGDSAMYLCASASVVQYFGPGTRLTVT.

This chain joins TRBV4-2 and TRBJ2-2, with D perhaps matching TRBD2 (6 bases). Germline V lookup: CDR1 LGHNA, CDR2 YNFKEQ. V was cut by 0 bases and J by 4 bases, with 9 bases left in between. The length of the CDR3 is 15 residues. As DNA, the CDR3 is TGTGCCAGCAGCCAAGATCGGGGGTTCACCGGGGAGCTGTTTTTT. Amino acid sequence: CASSQDRGFTGELFF.

CDR3: CSAEPMDRSYGYTF. DNA of the CDR3: TGCAGTGCTGAACCTATGGACAGGTCGTACGGCTACACCTTC. V gene TRBV20-1 combines with J gene TRBJ1-2; 7 bases fit TRBD1. CDR1 is DFQATT, CDR2 SNEGSKA, per germline (reference sequence). J gave up 8 bases and V 5 bases, and 14 bases lay outside the gene matches. This CDR3 spans 14 amino acids.

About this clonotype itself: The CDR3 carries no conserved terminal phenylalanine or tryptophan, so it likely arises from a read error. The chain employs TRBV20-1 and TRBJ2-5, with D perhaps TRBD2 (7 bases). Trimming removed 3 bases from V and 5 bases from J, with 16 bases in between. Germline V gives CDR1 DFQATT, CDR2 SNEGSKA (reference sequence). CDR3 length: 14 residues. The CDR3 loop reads CSASLGGGVETQYL. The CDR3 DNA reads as TGCAGTGCTAGTTTGGGGGGGGGCGTGGAGACCCAGTACCTC.

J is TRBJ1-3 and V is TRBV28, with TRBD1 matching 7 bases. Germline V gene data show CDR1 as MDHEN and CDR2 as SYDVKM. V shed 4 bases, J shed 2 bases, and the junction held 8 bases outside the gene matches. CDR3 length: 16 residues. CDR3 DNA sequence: TGTGCCAGCAGTTCGCCGGGACAGAGAGCTGGAAACACCATATATTTT. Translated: CASSSPGQRAGNTIYF.

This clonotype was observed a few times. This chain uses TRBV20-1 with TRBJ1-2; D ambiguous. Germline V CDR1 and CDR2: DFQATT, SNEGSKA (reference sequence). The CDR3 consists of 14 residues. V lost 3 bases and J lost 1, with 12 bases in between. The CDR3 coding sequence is TGCAGTGCTAGTCCCAGGCACCGTAACTATGGCTACACCTTC. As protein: CSASPRHRNYGYTF.

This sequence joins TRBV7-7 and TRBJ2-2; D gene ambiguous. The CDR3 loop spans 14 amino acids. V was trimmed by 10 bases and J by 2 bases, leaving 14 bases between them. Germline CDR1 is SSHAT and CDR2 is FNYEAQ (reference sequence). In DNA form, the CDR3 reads TGTGCCACGACAAACGTGGGAAACACCGGGGAGCTGTTTTTT. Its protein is CATTNVGNTGELFF.

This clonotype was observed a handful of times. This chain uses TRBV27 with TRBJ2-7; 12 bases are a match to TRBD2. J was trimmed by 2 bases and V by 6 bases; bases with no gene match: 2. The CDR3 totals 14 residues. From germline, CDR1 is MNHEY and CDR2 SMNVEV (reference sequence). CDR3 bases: TGTGCCAGCAGGCTAGCGGGAGGGGCCTACGAGCAGTACTTC. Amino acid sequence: CASRLAGGAYEQYF.

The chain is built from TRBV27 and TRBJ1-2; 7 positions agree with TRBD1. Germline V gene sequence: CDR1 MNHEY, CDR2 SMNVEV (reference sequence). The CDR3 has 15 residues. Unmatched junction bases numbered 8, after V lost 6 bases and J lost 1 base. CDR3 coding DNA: TGTGCCAGCAGCTTCACGACAGGGAGTAACTATGGCTACACCTTC. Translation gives CASSFTTGSNYGYTF.

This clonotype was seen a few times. The CDR3 DNA is TGTGCCAGCAGCTTAGCCAGGGGCGAAAAACTGTTTTTT. It encodes CASSLARGEKLFF. The rearrangement links TRBV11-3 to TRBJ1-4; D perhaps matches TRBD1 (6 bases). CDR1 is SGHNT, CDR2 YENEEA, per germline. The ends were cut back, 1 base at V and 8 bases at J, with 8 bases in the middle. This CDR3 contains 13 residues.

CDR3 protein: CAILDGGYTF. CDR3 in DNA: TGTGCCATCCTCGACGGCGGCTACACCTTC. This chain uses TRBV10-3 with TRBJ1-2; D remains ambiguous. Per germline, CDR1 ENHRY and CDR2 SYGVKD. The V and J ends lost 8 bases and 8 bases respectively, with 9 bases between them. CDR3 length: 10 residues.

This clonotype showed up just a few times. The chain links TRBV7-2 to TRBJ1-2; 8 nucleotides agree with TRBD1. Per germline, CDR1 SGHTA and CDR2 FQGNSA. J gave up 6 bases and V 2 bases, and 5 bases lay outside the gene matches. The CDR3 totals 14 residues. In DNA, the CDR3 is TGTGCCAGCAGCTTACTACAGGGGGAAGATGGCTACACCTTC. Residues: CASSLLQGEDGYTF.

The CDR3, as DNA: TGCGCCAGCAGCCAAGGGGGGTTCCGGGGGGATACGCAGTATTTT. Translated: CASSQGGFRGDTQYF. The rearrangement uses TRBV4-1 and TRBJ2-3; TRBD2 is a possible D gene (6 bases). CDR3 length: 15 residues. Trimming took 1 base from V and 6 from J, leaving 14 bases between them. Looked up from germline, CDR1 is MGHRA and CDR2 is YSYEKL.

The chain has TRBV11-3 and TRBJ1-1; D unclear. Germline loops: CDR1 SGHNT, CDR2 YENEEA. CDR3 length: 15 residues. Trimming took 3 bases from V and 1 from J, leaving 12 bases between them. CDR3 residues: CASSLDLAGNTEAFF. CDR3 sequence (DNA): TGTGCCAGCAGCTTGGATTTAGCCGGGAACACTGAAGCTTTCTTT.

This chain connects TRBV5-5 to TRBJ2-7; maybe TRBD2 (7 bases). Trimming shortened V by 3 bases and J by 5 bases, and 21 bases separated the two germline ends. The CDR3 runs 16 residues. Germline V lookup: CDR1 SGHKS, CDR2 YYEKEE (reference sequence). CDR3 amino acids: CASSYARGAGGNEQYF. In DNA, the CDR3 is TGTGCCAGCAGCTACGCACGGGGGGCGGGTGGTAACGAGCAGTACTTC. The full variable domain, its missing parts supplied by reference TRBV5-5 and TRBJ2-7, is DAGVTQSPTHLIKTRGQQVTLRCSPISGHKSVSWYQQVLGQGPQFIFQYYEKEERGRGNFPDRFSARQFPNYSSELNVNALLLGDSALYLCASSYARGAGGNEQYFGPGTRLTVT.